Reported below is one TCR beta chain. The entry originates in a study of early T cells in non-severe SARS-CoV-2 infection. This CDR3 spans 16 amino acids. V was shortened by 6 bases and J by 4 bases, with 19 bases between the two germline ends. CDR1 is MNHNS, CDR2 SASEGT, per germline. Individually, cDNA molecules had unique molecular identifiers attached to them. MiXCR, applied by TCRdb to the 5' RACE reads, yields one record per CDR3 protein. The sample includes over 75,000 distinct CDR3 sequences, over 10% seen only once; the top ten take over 2%. The receptor was isolated from an adult who was a healthcare worker with PCR-confirmed SARS-CoV-2 infection or an uninfected control (not recorded which). This chain links TRBV6-1 with TRBJ1-3, with D possibly being TRBD1 (6 bases). Sequenced sample: whole blood. DNA for the CDR3: TGTGCCAGCAGCCCCGAGGGGGGGGCTATCGGAAACACCATATATTTT. Its protein product is CASSPEGGAIGNTIYF.